This TCR beta chain was identified during a study of OX40 agonist ivuxolimab in advanced cancers. Study background: The mean age was around 56 years, ranging from about 20 to 79, with 82.7% of participants male.

This table comes from immunoSEQ multiplex PCR, and its TCRdb copy is limited to in-frame clones, with some not included. The sample lists about 89,000 clones; approximately 90% were seen once. The source of this sequence is an adult with an advanced solid tumor such as melanoma, head and neck, liver or kidney cancer. The source material was CD4+ or CD8+ T cells sorted from blood, sampled in a trial of the OX40 agonist ivuxolimab.

The CDR3 nucleotides read TGTGCCAGCAGCTGGGGTGGCACTGAAGCTTTCTTT. Protein product: CASSWGGTEAFF. This sequence joins TRBV5-4 and TRBJ1-1; D remains unclear. The CDR3 runs to 12 residues. The V gene lost 3 bases and the J gene lost 4 bases, with 7 bases spanning the gap. In germline, CDR1 is SGHNT, CDR2 YYREEE (reference sequence).